This T cell receptor beta chain was sequenced in a study of CD8 T cells in ankylosing spondylitis. Study-wide findings and caveats: Disease-linked clones reportedly concentrated significantly in matched ankylosing spondylitis synovial fluid.

Points on this clonotype: Its antigen is undetermined.

Generation of TCR beta libraries employed quantitative 5'-RACE incorporating molecular barcodes. TCRdb fed the 5' RACE reads into MiXCR, producing one record per CDR3 protein. The sample shows 150,000 to 200,000 distinct CDR3 sequences, 10% to 15% of them seen only once. The germline CDR1 and CDR2 sequences are SGHTA and FQGNSA. V lost 5 bases and J lost 6, with 14 bases in between. This CDR3 comprises 14 residues. The receptor was isolated from a female donor with ankylosing spondylitis or in good health (not recorded which). The sequencing input was blood, either unsorted or a sorted T cell fraction (not recorded which). J is TRBJ2-4 and V is TRBV7-2; possible D gene TRBD2, 6 bases. The CDR3 nucleotides are TGTGCCAGCAGCCTCGGAAGGGGAGGAAACATTCAGTACTTC. Its translation is CASSLGRGGNIQYF.